This T cell receptor beta chain was captured by sequencing in a study of T cell changes during pregnancy in multiple sclerosis. Data came from immunoSEQ multiplex PCR; TCRdb stores just in-frame clones and leaves some out. This sample yields 75,000 to 95,000 clones, of which 85% to 95% are seen a single time; 2% to 2.5% belongs to the top ten. This CDR3 region has 13 residues. The ends lost 7 bases at V and 5 bases at J; junction bases unmatched: 6. The germline gives CDR1 MNHNS, CDR2 SASEGT. V usage is TRBV6-1 and J usage is TRBJ2-7; 9 bases line up with TRBD1. The material sequenced was peripheral blood, taken after pregnancy. This receptor was obtained from a female donor with multiple sclerosis, enrolled in a pregnancy study. CDR3 nucleotide sequence: TGTGCCAGCACCTTGGGACAGGGTGACGAGCAGTACTTC. This encodes CASTLGQGDEQYF.